This is a list of T cell receptor beta chains from one sample in a study of T cell repertoires in cytomegalovirus infection. TCRdb analysed the reads with MiXCR anew, one entry per CDR3 protein. Here the sample spans 250,000 to 350,000 distinct CDR3 sequences, under 30% being singletons. Material for sequencing was PBMCs. Source of these receptors: a human donor in good health (CMV status not recorded). Some clones in this sample may be carry-over from other donors' samples. CDR3s include the opening cysteine and the closing phenylalanine or tryptophan. A D gene is named only where the DNA matches it firmly. Rows may omit the clone size; those that give it use once, few, many or a size class.

J gene: TRBJ2-1
D gene: .
clone size: .
CDR3 length: 15
V gene: TRBV18
CDR3 protein: CASSVQGGSYNEQFF
CDR3 DNA: TGTGCCAGCTCAGTTCAGGGGGGCTCCTACAATGAGCAGTTCTTC

J gene: TRBJ2-1
D gene: TRBD2
clone size: many
CDR3 length: 15
V gene: TRBV7-2
CDR3 protein: CASSLEVGAGNEQFF
CDR3 DNA: TGTGCCAGCAGCTTAGAAGTGGGAGCGGGGAATGAGCAGTTCTTC

J gene: TRBJ1-6
D gene: .
clone size: .
CDR3 length: 17
V gene: TRBV6-2/TRBV6-3
CDR3 protein: CASSYSRSFRGNSPLHF
CDR3 DNA: TGTGCCAGCAGTTACTCGAGGAGCTTCCGGGGGAATTCACCCCTCCACTTT

J gene: TRBJ1-1
D gene: TRBD1
clone size: .
CDR3 length: 16
V gene: TRBV20-1
CDR3 protein: CSALSRDRGLFTEAFF
CDR3 DNA: TGCAGTGCCCTATCCCGGGACAGGGGGTTGTTCACTGAAGCTTTCTTT

J gene: TRBJ1-1
D gene: .
clone size: few
CDR3 length: 13
V gene: TRBV28
CDR3 protein: CASRLDSNTEAFF
CDR3 DNA: TGTGCCAGCAGACTCGATTCGAACACTGAAGCTTTCTTT

J gene: TRBJ2-4
D gene: .
clone size: .
CDR3 length: 14
V gene: TRBV9
CDR3 protein: CASSVSPEVNIQYF
CDR3 DNA: TGTGCCAGCAGCGTAAGCCCTGAAGTAAACATTCAGTACTTC

J gene: TRBJ2-3
D gene: .
clone size: once
CDR3 length: 14
V gene: TRBV11-2
CDR3 protein: CASSSDRSSDTQYF
CDR3 DNA: TGTGCCAGCAGCTCGGACCGATCTTCAGATACGCAGTATTTT

J gene: TRBJ2-2
D gene: .
clone size: .
CDR3 length: 15
V gene: TRBV15
CDR3 protein: CATSRGGPNTGELFF
CDR3 DNA: TGTGCCACCAGCAGAGGTGGACCGAACACCGGGGAGCTGTTTTTT

J gene: TRBJ2-7
D gene: .
clone size: .
CDR3 length: 12
V gene: TRBV2
CDR3 protein: CASRPDTGGQYF
CDR3 DNA: TGTGCCAGCAGGCCCGACACGGGCGGGCAGTACTTC

J gene: TRBJ2-7
D gene: .
clone size: few
CDR3 length: 15
V gene: TRBV6-1
CDR3 protein: CASSLNEAWAYEQYF
CDR3 DNA: TGTGCCAGCAGCCTGAATGAAGCCTGGGCCTACGAGCAGTACTTC

J gene: TRBJ2-1
D gene: TRBD2
clone size: few
CDR3 length: 18
V gene: TRBV6-5
CDR3 protein: CASSPGGLAGGSYNEQFF
CDR3 DNA: TGTGCCAGCAGCCCCGGGGGTCTAGCGGGGGGGTCCTACAATGAGCAGTTCTTC

J gene: TRBJ2-5
D gene: .
clone size: many
CDR3 length: 14
V gene: TRBV7-9
CDR3 protein: CASSFRGNQETQYF
CDR3 DNA: TGTGCCAGCAGCTTTCGGGGAAACCAAGAGACCCAGTACTTC

J gene: TRBJ2-1
D gene: TRBD2
clone size: many
CDR3 length: 16
V gene: TRBV7-3
CDR3 protein: CASSLEGTIGHNEQFF
CDR3 DNA: TGTGCCAGCAGCTTAGAGGGGACTATTGGCCACAATGAGCAGTTCTTC

J gene: TRBJ2-2
D gene: .
clone size: once
CDR3 length: 16
V gene: TRBV11-2
CDR3 protein: CASSYISGPLAGELFF
CDR3 DNA: TGTGCCAGCAGCTACATCTCGGGTCCTTTGGCCGGGGAGCTGTTTTTT

J gene: TRBJ2-1
D gene: TRBD2
clone size: many
CDR3 length: 16
V gene: TRBV2
CDR3 protein: CASSRGLAGGDNEQFF
CDR3 DNA: TGTGCCAGCAGCCGCGGACTAGCGGGGGGGGATAATGAGCAGTTCTTC

J gene: TRBJ2-5
D gene: TRBD1
clone size: many
CDR3 length: 15
V gene: TRBV7-2
CDR3 protein: CASSLRQGAVETQYF
CDR3 DNA: TGTGCCAGCAGCTTGAGACAGGGGGCTGTAGAGACCCAGTACTTC

J gene: TRBJ2-1
D gene: TRBD1
clone size: many
CDR3 length: 15
V gene: TRBV7-2
CDR3 protein: CASSSRDRDYNEQFF
CDR3 DNA: TGTGCCAGCAGCTCCCGGGACAGGGACTACAATGAGCAGTTCTTC

J gene: TRBJ2-1
D gene: TRBD2
clone size: few
CDR3 length: 15
V gene: TRBV6-2/TRBV6-3
CDR3 protein: CASTISGTHYNEQFF
CDR3 DNA: TGTGCCAGCACTATTAGCGGGACTCACTACAATGAGCAGTTCTTC

J gene: TRBJ2-2
D gene: TRBD1
clone size: few
CDR3 length: 18
V gene: TRBV6-6
CDR3 protein: CASSYVAVAGGGGGELFF
CDR3 DNA: TGTGCCAGCAGTTACGTGGCCGTGGCAGGGGGTGGTGGCGGGGAGCTGTTTTTT

J gene: TRBJ2-7
D gene: .
clone size: many
CDR3 length: 14
V gene: TRBV7-9
CDR3 protein: CASSPTAILVEQYF
CDR3 DNA: TGTGCCAGCAGCCCAACCGCGATACTAGTCGAGCAGTACTTC

J gene: TRBJ2-3
D gene: TRBD2
clone size: .
CDR3 length: 17
V gene: TRBV29-1
CDR3 protein: CSVDRGLAGRDTDTQYF
CDR3 DNA: TGCAGCGTTGACCGGGGACTAGCGGGAAGGGACACAGATACGCAGTATTTT

J gene: TRBJ2-7
D gene: .
clone size: few
CDR3 length: 12
V gene: TRBV6-2/TRBV6-3
CDR3 protein: CASTNGVREQYF
CDR3 DNA: TGTGCCAGCACGAATGGGGTCCGCGAGCAGTACTTC

J gene: TRBJ2-6
D gene: .
clone size: few
CDR3 length: 13
V gene: TRBV29-1
CDR3 protein: CSVGVSGANVLTF
CDR3 DNA: TGCAGCGTTGGAGTCTCTGGGGCCAACGTCCTGACTTTC

J gene: TRBJ2-1
D gene: .
clone size: many
CDR3 length: 11
V gene: TRBV7-2
CDR3 protein: CASIQEGRQFF
CDR3 DNA: TGTGCCAGCATCCAAGAGGGACGGCAGTTCTTC

J gene: TRBJ2-7
D gene: TRBD2
clone size: few
CDR3 length: 16
V gene: TRBV15
CDR3 protein: CATSRGGSGSIYEQYF
CDR3 DNA: TGTGCCACCAGCAGAGGCGGTAGCGGGAGTATCTACGAGCAGTACTTC

J gene: TRBJ2-1
D gene: TRBD2
clone size: few
CDR3 length: 16
V gene: TRBV24-1
CDR3 protein: CATSEAGTSGSNEQFF
CDR3 DNA: TGTGCCACCAGTGAAGCCGGGACTAGCGGGAGTAATGAGCAGTTCTTC

J gene: TRBJ2-7
D gene: TRBD1
clone size: .
CDR3 length: 16
V gene: TRBV15
CDR3 protein: CATSRESAGGAYEQYF
CDR3 DNA: TGTGCCACCAGCAGAGAGTCGGCAGGGGGTGCGTACGAGCAGTACTTC

J gene: TRBJ1-6
D gene: TRBD1
clone size: many
CDR3 length: 15
V gene: TRBV7-2
CDR3 protein: CANSKGQGYNSPLHF
CDR3 DNA: TGTGCCAACAGCAAGGGACAGGGCTATAATTCACCCCTCCACTTT

J gene: TRBJ2-2
D gene: .
clone size: .
CDR3 length: 15
V gene: TRBV11-2
CDR3 protein: CASRWGGQVTGELFF
CDR3 DNA: TGTGCCAGCAGGTGGGGGGGGCAGGTCACCGGGGAGCTGTTTTTT

J gene: TRBJ2-1
D gene: TRBD2
clone size: few
CDR3 length: 16
V gene: TRBV29-1
CDR3 protein: CSVQSGRAAPYNEQFF
CDR3 DNA: TGCAGCGTCCAAAGCGGGAGGGCCGCTCCCTACAATGAGCAGTTCTTC

J gene: TRBJ1-1
D gene: .
clone size: few
CDR3 length: 13
V gene: TRBV2
CDR3 protein: CASRETRTTEAFF
CDR3 DNA: TGTGCCAGCAGGGAGACCCGAACGACTGAAGCTTTCTTT

J gene: TRBJ1-1
D gene: .
clone size: few
CDR3 length: 13
V gene: TRBV6-5
CDR3 protein: CASTETGNTEAFF
CDR3 DNA: TGTGCCAGCACCGAAACAGGGAACACTGAAGCTTTCTTT

J gene: TRBJ2-3
D gene: .
clone size: many
CDR3 length: 14
V gene: TRBV7-2
CDR3 protein: CASTLLGLADTQYF
CDR3 DNA: TGTGCCAGCACCCTACTAGGTCTAGCAGATACGCAGTATTTT

J gene: TRBJ2-3
D gene: TRBD2
clone size: .
CDR3 length: 23
V gene: TRBV14
CDR3 protein: CASSDSAGQARQTKAGVTDTQYF
CDR3 DNA: TGTGCCAGCAGTGATTCGGCGGGGCAGGCCCGACAAACAAAAGCGGGAGTCACAGATACGCAGTATTTT

J gene: TRBJ2-7
D gene: .
clone size: many
CDR3 length: 13
V gene: TRBV7-6
CDR3 protein: CASSLSRTGEQYF
CDR3 DNA: TGTGCCAGCAGCTTATCCAGGACGGGCGAGCAGTACTTC

J gene: TRBJ1-5
D gene: TRBD1
clone size: many
CDR3 length: 15
V gene: TRBV7-2
CDR3 protein: CASSLGTGIVQPQHF
CDR3 DNA: TGTGCCAGCAGCCTGGGGACAGGGATAGTTCAGCCCCAGCATTTT

J gene: TRBJ1-6
D gene: .
clone size: few
CDR3 length: 14
V gene: TRBV7-2
CDR3 protein: CASSFLAPNSPLHF
CDR3 DNA: TGTGCCAGCAGCTTTCTGGCCCCTAATTCACCCCTCCACTTT

J gene: TRBJ2-1
D gene: .
clone size: few
CDR3 length: 11
V gene: TRBV6-1
CDR3 protein: CASMSSPYQFF
CDR3 DNA: TGTGCCAGCATGAGTTCCCCCTATCAGTTCTTC

J gene: TRBJ2-3
D gene: .
clone size: once
CDR3 length: 15
V gene: TRBV11-2
CDR3 protein: CASSLAGAETDTQYF
CDR3 DNA: TGTGCCAGCAGCTTAGCGGGAGCAGAGACAGATACGCAGTATTTT

J gene: TRBJ2-5
D gene: .
clone size: few
CDR3 length: 13
V gene: TRBV6-2/TRBV6-3
CDR3 protein: CASSYGGAETQYF
CDR3 DNA: TGTGCCAGCAGTTACGGGGGAGCGGAGACCCAGTACTTC

J gene: TRBJ2-7
D gene: .
clone size: .
CDR3 length: 15
V gene: TRBV28
CDR3 protein: CASTTPQDSGYEQYF
CDR3 DNA: TGTGCCAGCACAACCCCCCAGGACTCGGGATACGAGCAGTACTTC

J gene: TRBJ2-5
D gene: .
clone size: .
CDR3 length: 14
V gene: TRBV5-1
CDR3 protein: CASSLGQVGETQYF
CDR3 DNA: TGCGCCAGCAGCTTGGGTCAGGTCGGAGAGACCCAGTACTTC

J gene: TRBJ1-5
D gene: .
clone size: .
CDR3 length: 12
V gene: TRBV28
CDR3 protein: CARGGRNQPQHF
CDR3 DNA: TGTGCCCGGGGGGGGCGTAATCAGCCCCAGCATTTT

J gene: TRBJ2-7
D gene: TRBD1
clone size: few
CDR3 length: 14
V gene: TRBV20-1
CDR3 protein: CSASGAGGYYEQYF
CDR3 DNA: TGCAGTGCTAGTGGAGCAGGGGGCTACTACGAGCAGTACTTC

J gene: TRBJ2-7
D gene: TRBD2
clone size: few
CDR3 length: 14
V gene: TRBV7-8
CDR3 protein: CASSPAGLRYEQYF
CDR3 DNA: TGTGCCAGCAGCCCAGCGGGACTCCGTTACGAGCAGTACTTC

J gene: TRBJ2-5
D gene: TRBD2
clone size: .
CDR3 length: 15
V gene: TRBV20-1
CDR3 protein: CSARSTSGSQETQYF
CDR3 DNA: TGCAGTGCTAGATCGACTAGCGGATCCCAAGAGACCCAGTACTTC

J gene: TRBJ1-1
D gene: .
clone size: .
CDR3 length: 14
V gene: TRBV7-2
CDR3 protein: CASSLAHTVTEAFF
CDR3 DNA: TGTGCCAGCAGCCTGGCTCACACGGTCACTGAAGCTTTCTTT

J gene: TRBJ1-6
D gene: .
clone size: few
CDR3 length: 16
V gene: TRBV19
CDR3 protein: CASSLHGISYNSPLHF
CDR3 DNA: TGTGCCAGTAGTCTACACGGAATCTCCTATAATTCACCCCTCCACTTT

J gene: TRBJ2-7
D gene: .
clone size: .
CDR3 length: 13
V gene: TRBV7-7
CDR3 protein: CASSLGPLDEQYF
CDR3 DNA: TGTGCCAGCAGCTTAGGGCCATTAGACGAGCAGTACTTC

J gene: TRBJ2-1
D gene: .
clone size: few
CDR3 length: 13
V gene: TRBV7-3
CDR3 protein: CASSFPKGNEQFF
CDR3 DNA: TGTGCCAGCAGCTTTCCCAAGGGGAATGAGCAGTTCTTC